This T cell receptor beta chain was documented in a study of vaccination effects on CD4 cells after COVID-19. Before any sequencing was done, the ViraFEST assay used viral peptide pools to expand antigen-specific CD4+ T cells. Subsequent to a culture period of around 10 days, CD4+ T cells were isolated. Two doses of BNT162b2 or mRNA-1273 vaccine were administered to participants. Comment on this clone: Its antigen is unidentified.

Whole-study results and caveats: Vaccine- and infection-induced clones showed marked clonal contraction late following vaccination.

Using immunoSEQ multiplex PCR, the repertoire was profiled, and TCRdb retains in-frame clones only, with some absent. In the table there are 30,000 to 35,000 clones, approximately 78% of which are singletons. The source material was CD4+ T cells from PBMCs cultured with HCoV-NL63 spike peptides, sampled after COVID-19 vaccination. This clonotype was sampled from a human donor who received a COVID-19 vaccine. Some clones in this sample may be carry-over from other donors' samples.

The CDR3 region has the DNA TGTGCCAGCAGTGAAGCGCGTGGGGGGGCGCGGACCCAGTACTTC. Its protein is CASSEARGGARTQYF. The V gene is TRBV6-1, the J gene TRBJ2-5, with D perhaps matching TRBD2 (7 bases). There are 15 residues in the CDR3. V lost 0 bases and J 7 bases, leaving 15 bases between the germline ends. In germline, CDR1 is MNHNS, CDR2 SASEGT.